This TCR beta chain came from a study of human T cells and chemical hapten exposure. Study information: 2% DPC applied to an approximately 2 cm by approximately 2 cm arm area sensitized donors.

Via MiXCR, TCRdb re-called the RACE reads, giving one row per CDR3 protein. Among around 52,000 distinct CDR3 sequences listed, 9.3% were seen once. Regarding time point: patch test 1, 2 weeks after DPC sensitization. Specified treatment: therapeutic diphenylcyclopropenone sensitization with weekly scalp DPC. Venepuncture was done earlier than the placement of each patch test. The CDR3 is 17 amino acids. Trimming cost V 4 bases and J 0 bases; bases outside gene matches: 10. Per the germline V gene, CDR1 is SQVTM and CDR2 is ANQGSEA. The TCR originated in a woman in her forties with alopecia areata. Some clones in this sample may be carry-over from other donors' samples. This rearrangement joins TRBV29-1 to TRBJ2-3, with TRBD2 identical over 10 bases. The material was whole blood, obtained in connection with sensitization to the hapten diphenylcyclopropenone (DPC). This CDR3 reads CSVGSSGGLSSTDTQYF. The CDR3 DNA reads TGCAGCGTTGGAAGTAGCGGGGGGCTTTCTAGCACAGATACGCAGTATTTT.